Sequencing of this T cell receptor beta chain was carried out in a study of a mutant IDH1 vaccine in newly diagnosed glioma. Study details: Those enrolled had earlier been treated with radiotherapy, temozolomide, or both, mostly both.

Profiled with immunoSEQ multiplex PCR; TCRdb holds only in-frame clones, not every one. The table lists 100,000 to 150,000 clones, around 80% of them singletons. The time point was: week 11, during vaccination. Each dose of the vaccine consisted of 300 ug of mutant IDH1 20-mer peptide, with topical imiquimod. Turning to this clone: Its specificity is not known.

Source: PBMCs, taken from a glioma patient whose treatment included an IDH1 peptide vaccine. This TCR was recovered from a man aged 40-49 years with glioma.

The CDR3 nucleotides read TGTGCCACCAGCCGGCGGTCCTTGGGGACTAGCGGAGCTCTCTACGAGCAGTACTTC. It is translated as CATSRRSLGTSGALYEQYF. This chain links TRBV15 with TRBJ2-7; 11 bases map to TRBD2. Germline V lookup: CDR1 LNHNV, CDR2 YYDKDF (reference sequence). The CDR3 has 19 residues. The junction had 18 bases not matched to a gene; V was cut back by 5 bases and J by 3 bases.